The TCR beta chain described here comes from a study of response to subunit inactivated influenza vaccine. Study results and limitations: The study's authors posited that every seasonal influenza vaccination enlists few new T cells.

TCRdb called the RT-PCR reads again in MiXCR, with one record for every CDR3 protein. The sample includes fewer than 600,000 distinct CDR3 sequences, approximately 7.3% of them seen just once. Details on this clonotype: Its antigen is unidentified.

V lost 3 bases, J lost 5 bases, and 10 bases lay in between. Germline CDR1 SQVTM, CDR2 ANQGSEA. This CDR3 is built from 12 residues. Sample: PBMCs from blood, taken less than 30 months after vaccination. The J gene is TRBJ1-2, the V gene TRBV29-1; maybe TRBD1 (5 bases). The clonotype was recovered from a man aged 50 to 69 who received an inactivated influenza vaccine. The chain's CDR3 is CSVEVGLYGYTF. DNA of the CDR3: TGCAGCGTTGAGGTGGGGCTGTATGGCTACACCTTC.